This TCR beta chain originates from a study of blood T cell repertoires in COVID-19. At the level of the study: The United States, Italy and Spain supplied acute and convalescent COVID-19 samples. PBMCs, B-cell-depleted T cells, or T cells were the source of the cDNA or gDNA that made up the material.

Germline CDR1 MNHNS, CDR2 SASEGT. The CDR3 has 17 amino acids. J gave up 0 bases and V 4 bases, and 8 bases lay outside the gene matches. Profiled with immunoSEQ multiplex PCR; TCRdb holds only in-frame clones, not every one. This sample has approximately 300,000 clones, with more than 75% found just once. Grouping used clinical history reported by participants in a survey and questionnaire. Specimen: PBMCs or T cells enriched from blood (not recorded which). The chain joins TRBV6-1 to TRBJ1-3; 8 nucleotides align to TRBD1. This TCR came from a man between 25 and 39 years old who had recovered from COVID-19. This CDR3 is CASSGTGTGISGNTIYF. The CDR3 DNA reads as TGTGCCAGCAGTGGAACCGGGACAGGAATCTCTGGAAACACCATATATTTT.